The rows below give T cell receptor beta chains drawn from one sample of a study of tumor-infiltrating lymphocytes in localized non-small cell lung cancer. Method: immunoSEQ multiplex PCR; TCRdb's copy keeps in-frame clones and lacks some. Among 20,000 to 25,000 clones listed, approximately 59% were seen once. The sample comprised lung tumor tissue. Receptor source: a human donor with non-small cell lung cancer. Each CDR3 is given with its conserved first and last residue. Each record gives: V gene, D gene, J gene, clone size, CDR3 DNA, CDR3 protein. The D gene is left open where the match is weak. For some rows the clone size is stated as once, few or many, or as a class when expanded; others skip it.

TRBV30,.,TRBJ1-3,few,TGTGCCTGGAGTGCGGACGGGGCCATATATTTT,CAWSADGAIYF
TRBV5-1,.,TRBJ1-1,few,TGCGCCAGCAGCTTCCAGGGGTGGACTGAAGCTTTCTTT,CASSFQGWTEAFF
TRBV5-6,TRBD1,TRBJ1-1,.,TGTGCCAGCAGCTCGCCCGACAGGGGCTACACTGAAGCTTTCTTT,CASSSPDRGYTEAFF
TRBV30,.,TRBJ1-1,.,TGTGCCTGGAGTGTAGGGTTTGGCACTGAAGCTTTCTTT,CAWSVGFGTEAFF
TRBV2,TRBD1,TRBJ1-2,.,TGTGCCAGCAGCTCCGACAGGGGAGATGGCTACACCTTC,CASSSDRGDGYTF
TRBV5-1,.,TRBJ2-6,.,TGCGCCAGCAGCCCGGGCCCCTCTGGGGCCAACGTCCTGACTTTC,CASSPGPSGANVLTF
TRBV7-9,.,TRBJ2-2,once,TGTGCCAGCAGCTTAATTTGGGACACCGGGGAGCTGTTTTTT,CASSLIWDTGELFF
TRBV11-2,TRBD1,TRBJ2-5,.,TGTGCCAGCAGCTCAGGGACAGGGGTAGGGGAGACCCAGTACTTC,CASSSGTGVGETQYF
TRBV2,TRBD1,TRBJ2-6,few,TGTGCCAGCAACCCCGGGACAGGGGTCTCTGGGGCCAACGTCCTGACTTTC,CASNPGTGVSGANVLTF
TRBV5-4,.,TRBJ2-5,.,TGTGCCAGCAGCGCTCTCAGGGAAGAGACCCAGTACTTC,CASSALREETQYF
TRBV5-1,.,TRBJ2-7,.,TGCGCCAGCAGCTTGGGCGTAAATTCTTGGGGGGAGCAGTACTTC,CASSLGVNSWGEQYF
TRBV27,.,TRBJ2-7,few,TGTGCCAGCACCTTAAAGATGGGGCCCTACGAGCAGTACTTC,CASTLKMGPYEQYF
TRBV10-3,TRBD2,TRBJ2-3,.,TGTGCCATCAGTACTAGCGGGAGCACAGATACGCAGTATTTT,CAISTSGSTDTQYF
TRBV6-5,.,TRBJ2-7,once,TGTGCCAGCAGTCGTGGACAAGCCTACGAGCAGTACTTC,CASSRGQAYEQYF
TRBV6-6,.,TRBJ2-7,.,TGTGCCAGCAGTGGGGCCTACGAGCAGTACTTC,CASSGAYEQYF
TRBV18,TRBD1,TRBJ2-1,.,TGTGCCAGCTCCGACAGGGGCAATGAGCAGTTCTTC,CASSDRGNEQFF
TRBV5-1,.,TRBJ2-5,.,TGCGCCAGCAGCTTGGCCCCACAGCTATACCAAGAGACCCAGTACTTC,CASSLAPQLYQETQYF
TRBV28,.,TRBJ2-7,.,TGTGCCAGCAGTTCCCCCGGACGGAAAACCCCCTACGAGCAGTACTTC,CASSSPGRKTPYEQYF
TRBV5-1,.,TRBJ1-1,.,TGCGCCAGCAGCTCTAGAGGAACTAACACTGAAGCTTTCTTT,CASSSRGTNTEAFF
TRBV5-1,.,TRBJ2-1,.,TGCGCCAGCAGCTTGGATTTAGGGACTCGGAATGAGCAGTTCTTC,CASSLDLGTRNEQFF
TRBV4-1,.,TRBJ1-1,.,TGCGCCAGCAGTCTCATAGGGCCAGGAGGGACTGAAGCTTTCTTT,CASSLIGPGGTEAFF
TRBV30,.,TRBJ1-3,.,TGTGCCTGGAGTGTACCATCCCTCTCTGGAAACACCATATATTTT,CAWSVPSLSGNTIYF
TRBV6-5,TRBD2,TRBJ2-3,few,TGTGCCAGCAGGAACGGACTAGCGACAGATACGCAGTATTTT,CASRNGLATDTQYF
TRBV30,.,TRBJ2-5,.,TGTGCCTGGAGTGTACATAGGGGATCTCAGGTAGCGACTTCCCAAGAGACCCAGTACTTC,CAWSVHRGSQVATSQETQYF
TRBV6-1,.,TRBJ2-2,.,TGTGCCAGCACTGGGGGACCGGGGAACACCGGGGAGCTGTTTTTT,CASTGGPGNTGELFF
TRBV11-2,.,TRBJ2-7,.,TGTGCCAGCAGCCCAATTCGTAACGCCTACGAGCAGTACTTC,CASSPIRNAYEQYF